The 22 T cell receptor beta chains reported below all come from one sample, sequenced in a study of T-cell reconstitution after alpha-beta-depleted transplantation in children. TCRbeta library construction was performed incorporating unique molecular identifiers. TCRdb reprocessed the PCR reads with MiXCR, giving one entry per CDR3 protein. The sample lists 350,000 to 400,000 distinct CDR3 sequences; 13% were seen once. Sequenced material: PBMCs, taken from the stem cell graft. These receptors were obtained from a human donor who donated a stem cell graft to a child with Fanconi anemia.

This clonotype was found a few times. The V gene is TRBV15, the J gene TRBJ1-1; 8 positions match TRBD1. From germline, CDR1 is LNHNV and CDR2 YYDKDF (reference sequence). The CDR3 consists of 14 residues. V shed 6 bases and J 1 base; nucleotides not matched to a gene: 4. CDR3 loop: CATRGTGQNTEAFF. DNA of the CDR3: TGTGCCACCAGGGGGACAGGACAGAACACTGAAGCTTTCTTT.

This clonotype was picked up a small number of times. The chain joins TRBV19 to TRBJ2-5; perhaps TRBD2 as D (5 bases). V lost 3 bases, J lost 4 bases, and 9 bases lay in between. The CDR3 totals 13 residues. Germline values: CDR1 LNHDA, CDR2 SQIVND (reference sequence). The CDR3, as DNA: TGTGCCAGTAGTATGATCCGGGGAGAGACCCAGTACTTC. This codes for CASSMIRGETQYF.

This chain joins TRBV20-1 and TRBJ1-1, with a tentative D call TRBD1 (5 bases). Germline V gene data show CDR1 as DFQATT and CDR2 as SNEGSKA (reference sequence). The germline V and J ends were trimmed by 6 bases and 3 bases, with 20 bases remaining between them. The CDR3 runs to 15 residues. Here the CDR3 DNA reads TGCAGTGCCCCTGGGGGATCGTGGGGGGACACTGAAGCTTTCTTT. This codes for CSAPGGSWGDTEAFF.

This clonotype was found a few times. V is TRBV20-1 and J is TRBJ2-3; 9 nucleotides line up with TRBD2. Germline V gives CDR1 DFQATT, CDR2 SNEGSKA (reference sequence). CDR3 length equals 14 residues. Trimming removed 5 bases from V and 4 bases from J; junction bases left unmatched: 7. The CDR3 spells CSAGGLAGSDTQYF. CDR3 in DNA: TGCAGTGCTGGCGGGCTAGCGGGGTCAGATACGCAGTATTTT.

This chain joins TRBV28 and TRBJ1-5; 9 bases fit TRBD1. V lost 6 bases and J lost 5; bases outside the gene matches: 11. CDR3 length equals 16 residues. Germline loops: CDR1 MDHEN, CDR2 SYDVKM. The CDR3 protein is CASRGRDRDDHQPQHF. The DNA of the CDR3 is TGTGCCAGCAGGGGCCGGGACAGGGATGATCATCAGCCCCAGCATTTT.

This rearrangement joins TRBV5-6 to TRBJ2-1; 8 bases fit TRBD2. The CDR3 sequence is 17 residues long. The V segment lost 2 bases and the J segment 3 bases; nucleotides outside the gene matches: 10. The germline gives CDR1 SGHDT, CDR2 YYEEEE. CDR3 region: CASSLPLLADLYNEQFF. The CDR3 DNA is TGTGCCAGCAGCTTACCCTTACTAGCGGATCTCTACAATGAGCAGTTCTTC.

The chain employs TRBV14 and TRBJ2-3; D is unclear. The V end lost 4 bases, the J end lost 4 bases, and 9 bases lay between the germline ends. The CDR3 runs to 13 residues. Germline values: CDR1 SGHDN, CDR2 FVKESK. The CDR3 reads CASSRTAADTQYF. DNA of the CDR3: TGTGCCAGCAGCCGCACAGCCGCAGATACGCAGTATTTT.

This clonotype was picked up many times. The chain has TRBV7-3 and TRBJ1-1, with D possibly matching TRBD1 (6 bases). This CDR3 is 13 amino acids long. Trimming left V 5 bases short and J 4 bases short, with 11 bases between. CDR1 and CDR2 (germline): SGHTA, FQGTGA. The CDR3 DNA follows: TGTGCCAGCAGCGCGCCGGGGGCCACTGAAGCTTTCTTT. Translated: CASSAPGATEAFF.

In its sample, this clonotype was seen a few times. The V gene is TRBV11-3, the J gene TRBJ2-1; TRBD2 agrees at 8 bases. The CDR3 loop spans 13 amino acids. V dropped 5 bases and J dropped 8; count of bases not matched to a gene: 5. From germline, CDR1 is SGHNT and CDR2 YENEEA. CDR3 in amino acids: CASSPSGGDEQFF. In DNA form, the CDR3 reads TGTGCCAGCAGCCCTTCCGGGGGGGATGAGCAGTTCTTC. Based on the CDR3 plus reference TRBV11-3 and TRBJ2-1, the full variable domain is EAGVVQSPRYKIIEKKQPVAFWCNPISGHNTLYWYLQNLGQGPELLIRYENEEAVDDSQLPKDRFSAERLKGVDSTLKIQPAELGDSAVYLCASSPSGGDEQFFGPGTRLTVL.

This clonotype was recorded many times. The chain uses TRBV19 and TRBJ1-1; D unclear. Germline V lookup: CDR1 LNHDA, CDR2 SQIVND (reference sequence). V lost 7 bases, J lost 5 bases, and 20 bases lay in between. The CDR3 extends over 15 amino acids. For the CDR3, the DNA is TGTGCCAGTACTCATTCCGACGGGAGAGGAACTGAAGCTTTCTTT. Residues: CASTHSDGRGTEAFF. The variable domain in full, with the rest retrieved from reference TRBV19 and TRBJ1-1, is DGGITQSPKYLFRKEGQNVTLSCEQNLNHDAMYWYRQDPGQGLRLIYYSQIVNDFQKGDIAEGYSVSREKKESFPLTVTSAQKNPTAFYLCASTHSDGRGTEAFFGQGTRLTVV.

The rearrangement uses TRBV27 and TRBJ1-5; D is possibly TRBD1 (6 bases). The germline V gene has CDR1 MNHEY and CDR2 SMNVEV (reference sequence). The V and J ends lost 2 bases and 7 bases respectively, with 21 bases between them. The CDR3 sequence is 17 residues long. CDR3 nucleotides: TGTGCCAGCAGTTTACGTACCCCAGGGGCCAGGGACCAGCCCCAGCATTTT. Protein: CASSLRTPGARDQPQHF.

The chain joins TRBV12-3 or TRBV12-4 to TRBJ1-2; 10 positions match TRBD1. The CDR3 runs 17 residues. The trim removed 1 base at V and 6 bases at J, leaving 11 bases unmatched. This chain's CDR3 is CASSLGVSGQGSNGYTF. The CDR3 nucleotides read TGTGCCAGCAGTTTAGGGGTCTCGGGACAGGGGAGTAATGGCTACACCTTC.

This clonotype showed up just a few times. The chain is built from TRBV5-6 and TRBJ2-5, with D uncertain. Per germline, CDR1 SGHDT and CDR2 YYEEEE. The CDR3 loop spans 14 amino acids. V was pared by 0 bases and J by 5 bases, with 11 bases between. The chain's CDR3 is CASSLGWIDETQYF. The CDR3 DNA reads TGTGCCAGCAGCTTGGGTTGGATCGACGAGACCCAGTACTTC. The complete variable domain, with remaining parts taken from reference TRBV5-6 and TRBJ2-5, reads DAGVTQSPTHLIKTRGQQVTLRCSPKSGHDTVSWYQQALGQGPQFIFQYYEEEERQRGNFPDRFSGHQFPNYSSELNVNALLLGDSALYLCASSLGWIDETQYFGPGTRLLVL.

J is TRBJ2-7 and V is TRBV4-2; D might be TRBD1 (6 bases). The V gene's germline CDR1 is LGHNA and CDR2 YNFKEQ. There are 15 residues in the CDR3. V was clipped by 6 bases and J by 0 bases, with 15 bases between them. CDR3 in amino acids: CASSPTDRSSYEQYF. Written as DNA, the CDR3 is TGTGCCAGCAGTCCGACCGACAGGTCCTCCTACGAGCAGTACTTC.

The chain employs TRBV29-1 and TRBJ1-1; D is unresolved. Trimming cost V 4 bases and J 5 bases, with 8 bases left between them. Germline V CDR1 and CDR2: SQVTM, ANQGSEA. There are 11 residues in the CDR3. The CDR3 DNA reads TGCAGCGTTGTGCGGGAGACTGAAGCTTTCTTT. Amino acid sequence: CSVVRETEAFF.

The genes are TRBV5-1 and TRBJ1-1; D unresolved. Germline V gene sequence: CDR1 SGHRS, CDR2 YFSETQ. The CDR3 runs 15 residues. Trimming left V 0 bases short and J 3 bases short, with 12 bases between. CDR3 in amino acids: CASSLEGSTYTEAFF. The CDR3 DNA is TGCGCCAGCAGCTTGGAAGGCTCCACCTACACTGAAGCTTTCTTT.

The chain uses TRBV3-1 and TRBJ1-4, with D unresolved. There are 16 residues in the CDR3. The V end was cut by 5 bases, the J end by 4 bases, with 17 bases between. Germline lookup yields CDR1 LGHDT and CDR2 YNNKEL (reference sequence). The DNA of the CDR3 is TGTGCCAGCAGCACTAAAGGTAGCGGACTTAATGAAAAACTGTTTTTT. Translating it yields CASSTKGSGLNEKLFF.

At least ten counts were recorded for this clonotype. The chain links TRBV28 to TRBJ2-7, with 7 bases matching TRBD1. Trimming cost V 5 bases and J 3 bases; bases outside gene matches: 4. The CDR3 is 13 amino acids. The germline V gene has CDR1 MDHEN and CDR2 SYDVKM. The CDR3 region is CASSNTGVYEQYV. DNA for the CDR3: TGTGCCAGCAGTAATACAGGGGTCTACGAGCAGTACGTC.

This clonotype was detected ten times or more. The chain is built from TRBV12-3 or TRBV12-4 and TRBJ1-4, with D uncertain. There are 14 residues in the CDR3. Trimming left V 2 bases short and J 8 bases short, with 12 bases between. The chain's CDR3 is CASSLPTPGEKLFF. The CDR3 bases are TGTGCCAGCAGTTTACCCACTCCGGGGGAAAAACTGTTTTTT.

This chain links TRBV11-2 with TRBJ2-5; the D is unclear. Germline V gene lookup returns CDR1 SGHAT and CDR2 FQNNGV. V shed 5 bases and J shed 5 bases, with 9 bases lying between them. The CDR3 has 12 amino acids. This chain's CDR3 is CASSRVGETQYF. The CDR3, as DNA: TGTGCCAGCAGCCGCGTAGGGGAGACCCAGTACTTC.

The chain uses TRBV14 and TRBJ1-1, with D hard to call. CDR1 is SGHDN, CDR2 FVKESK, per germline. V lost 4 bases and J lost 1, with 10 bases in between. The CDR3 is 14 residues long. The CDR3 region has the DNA TGTGCCAGCAGCCGATTTGTAAGGAACACTGAAGCTTTCTTT. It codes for CASSRFVRNTEAFF.

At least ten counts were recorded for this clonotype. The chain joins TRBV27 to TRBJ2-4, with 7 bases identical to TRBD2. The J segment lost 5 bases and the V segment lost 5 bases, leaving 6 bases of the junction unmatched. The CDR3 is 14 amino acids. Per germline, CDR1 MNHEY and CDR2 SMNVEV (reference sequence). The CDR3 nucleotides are TGTGCCAGCAGTCTGATGGCGGGGGAAAACATTCAGTACTTC. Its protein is CASSLMAGENIQYF.